This T cell receptor beta chain derives from a study of Graves' ophthalmopathy and Graves' hyperthyroidism. About the research overall: Blood was drawn at initial diagnosis, before any treatment.

Donors with ophthalmopathy: moderate-to-severe activity, CAS ≥3, NOSPECS ≥4, duration under 3 months. Clinicians diagnosed using symptoms, serum thyroxine, TRAb, thyroid ultrasound and orbital computed tomography. This clonotype was seen repeatedly, ten times or more. Its antigen is as yet unknown. Regarding the study as a whole: Blood also held most thyroid clonotypes expanded above 0.001 frequency.

TCR beta CDR3 regions were amplified from RNA transcripts. First-round RT-PCR employed HTBI primers, with a second-round multiplex PCR after it. From the multiplex PCR reads, TCRdb called clonotypes with MiXCR, one entry per CDR3 protein. Of around 340,000 distinct CDR3 sequences in the sample, under 20% were seen once. The germline V gene has CDR1 SQVTM and CDR2 ANQGSEA. The CDR3 totals 13 residues. The V segment lost 5 bases and the J segment 2 bases; nucleotides outside the gene matches: 3. V gene TRBV29-1 combines with J gene TRBJ2-7; TRBD1 matches at 10 bases. Input material: peripheral blood. The receptor was derived from an adult man with Graves' ophthalmopathy. CDR3 DNA sequence: TGCAGCGTTAAGACAGGGGGCGCCTACGAGCAGTACTTC. Translating gives CSVKTGGAYEQYF.